These 31 T cell receptor beta chains came from one sample sequenced in a study of blood T cell repertoires in COVID-19. Clones were sequenced by immunoSEQ multiplex PCR, and TCRdb holds only the in-frame ones, with some missing. Of 100,000 to 150,000 clones in the sample, around 83% are singletons; the top ten hold more than 5%. Sequenced sample: peripheral blood. The source of these receptors is a man at least 80 years old with active or convalescent COVID-19.

The chain is built from TRBV5-8 and TRBJ2-1; D not certain. The CDR3 runs 15 residues. In germline, CDR1 is SGHTS, CDR2 YDEGEE. Between the trimmed V and J ends, which lost 1 base and 8 bases, there was a span of 16 bases. The CDR3 here is CASSLMRLNKDEQFF. The CDR3 bases are TGTGCCAGCAGCTTGATGCGACTCAATAAGGATGAGCAGTTCTTC.

V gene TRBV6-5 combines with J gene TRBJ1-4, with D perhaps matching TRBD1 (6 bases). The germline CDR1 and CDR2 sequences are MNHEY and SVGAGI. V was trimmed by 4 bases and J by 7 bases, leaving 13 bases between them. This CDR3 comprises 14 residues. For the CDR3, the DNA is TGTGCCAGCAGTTCCTTTGGCAGGGGTGAAAAACTGTTTTTT. Protein sequence: CASSSFGRGEKLFF.

The rearrangement links TRBV19 to TRBJ2-3; 15 nucleotides line up with TRBD2. CDR3 length: 18 residues. Germline CDR1 is LNHDA and CDR2 is SQIVND (reference sequence). The V and J ends lost 5 bases and 0 bases, in that order; junction bases with no gene match: 6. The CDR3 spells CASSPGTSGGLSTDTQYF. The DNA of the CDR3 is TGTGCCAGTAGTCCTGGGACTAGCGGGGGGCTTAGCACAGATACGCAGTATTTT.

This rearrangement joins TRBV19 to TRBJ1-1, with a possible D match to TRBD1 (5 bases). Looked up from germline, CDR1 is LNHDA and CDR2 is SQIVND (reference sequence). The CDR3 length is 14 residues. The V gene lost 5 bases and the J gene lost 4 bases, with 14 bases spanning the gap. The CDR3 DNA sequence: TGTGCCAGTAGTCAGGGAGGGAGGGGCACTGAAGCTTTCTTT. Encoded protein: CASSQGGRGTEAFF. Looking up the rest from reference TRBV19 and TRBJ1-1 gives the full variable domain: DGGITQSPKYLFRKEGQNVTLSCEQNLNHDAMYWYRQDPGQGLRLIYYSQIVNDFQKGDIAEGYSVSREKKESFPLTVTSAQKNPTAFYLCASSQGGRGTEAFFGQGTRLTVV.

The chain couples TRBV6-6 to TRBJ1-1; no definite D call. Germline assignment: CDR1 MNHNY and CDR2 SVGAGI (reference sequence). CDR3 length equals 13 residues. The V gene lost 7 bases and the J gene lost 3 bases, with 12 bases spanning the gap. CDR3 residues: CASTLDVDTEAFF. The CDR3 DNA reads TGTGCCAGCACCTTAGATGTCGACACTGAAGCTTTCTTT.

The chain couples TRBV7-2 to TRBJ1-1; no reliable D call. Germline CDR1 is SGHTA and CDR2 is FQGNSA. The CDR3 spans 13 residues. V was cut by 0 bases and J by 3 bases, with 5 bases left in between. The CDR3 DNA follows: TGTGCCAGCAGCTTAGCTAGCTACACTGAAGCTTTCTTT. Amino acid sequence: CASSLASYTEAFF.

The chain recombines TRBV7-3 with TRBJ2-1, with D possibly matching TRBD2 (6 bases). The germline gives CDR1 SGHTA, CDR2 FQGTGA. V dropped 1 base and J dropped 4 bases, with 8 bases sitting between them. This CDR3 is built from 14 residues. CDR3 in DNA: TGTGCCAGCAGCTTAAATCGGGAGTACAATGAGCAGTTCTTC. Encoded protein: CASSLNREYNEQFF.

V gene TRBV7-8 combines with J gene TRBJ2-3; D ambiguous. The CDR3 sequence is 13 residues long. Trimming took 1 base from V and 5 from J, leaving 7 bases between them. Germline V lookup: CDR1 SGHVS, CDR2 FQNEAQ. Here the CDR3 DNA reads TGTGCCAGCAGCTTAGGACTTGAAGATACGCAGTATTTT. As protein: CASSLGLEDTQYF.

The chain is built from TRBV12-5 and TRBJ1-6; D is uncertain. The germline CDR1 and CDR2 sequences are LGHNT and FRNRAP. CDR3 length equals 14 residues. Trimming shortened V by 2 bases and J by 10 bases, and 12 bases separated the two germline ends. The CDR3 spells CASGLTDSRSPLHF. The CDR3 DNA reads as TGTGCTAGTGGTTTGACCGACTCTAGGTCACCCCTCCACTTT.

The chain uses TRBV5-8 and TRBJ1-6; 8 nucleotides match TRBD1. This CDR3 region has 17 residues. Germline trimming cut 2 bases from V and 3 bases from J; bases unmatched to any gene: 7. CDR1 and CDR2 from the germline V gene are SGHTS and YDEGEE. Written as DNA, the CDR3 is TGTGCCAGCAGCTTAGGGACAGGAGTTTTCTATAATTCACCCCTCCACTTT. Amino acid sequence: CASSLGTGVFYNSPLHF. Filled out from reference TRBV5-8 and TRBJ1-6, the complete variable domain reads EAGVTQSPTHLIKTRGQQATLRCSPISGHTSVYWYQQALGLGLQFLLWYDEGEERNRGNFPPRFSGRQFPNYSSELNVNALELEDSALYLCASSLGTGVFYNSPLHFGNGTRLTVT.

V gene TRBV7-2 combines with J gene TRBJ2-3; the D is unclear. With 6 bases removed from V and 2 bases from J, the gap between germline ends came to 15 bases. The CDR3 has 15 amino acids. Germline V CDR1 and CDR2: SGHTA, FQGNSA. The CDR3 loop is CASRPQVGPTDTQYF. For the CDR3, the DNA is TGTGCCAGCAGACCCCAGGTGGGCCCCACAGATACGCAGTATTTT.

This clone has a single count. The rearrangement joins TRBV2 to TRBJ2-7, with a possible D match to TRBD1 (6 bases). In germline, CDR1 is SNHLY, CDR2 FYNNEI. V lost 10 bases, J lost 9 bases, and 19 bases lay in between. The CDR3 spans 12 residues. CDR3 residues: CATYRAQGGQYF. The CDR3, as DNA: TGTGCCACCTATAGAGCACAGGGCGGGCAGTACTTC.

The gene calls are TRBV4-3 and TRBJ2-2; D perhaps matches TRBD2 (5 bases). Germline V gene data show CDR1 as LGHNA and CDR2 as YSLEER. V was pared by 2 bases and J by 5 bases, with 12 bases between. CDR3 length: 15 amino acids. This CDR3 reads CASSQRARETGELFF. The CDR3 bases are TGCGCCAGCAGCCAACGCGCGAGGGAAACCGGGGAGCTGTTTTTT.

The genes are TRBV4-1 and TRBJ2-1, with 10 bases fitting TRBD1. Germline V lookup: CDR1 MGHRA, CDR2 YSYEKL. Trimming took 6 bases from V and 5 from J; bases not matched to a gene: 7. There are 15 residues in the CDR3. The CDR3 region has the DNA TGCGCCAGCAGTCTCCGGGACAGGGGCCACAATGAGCAGTTCTTC. Encoded protein: CASSLRDRGHNEQFF.

This chain uses TRBV7-3 with TRBJ1-3, with D hard to call. The CDR3 length is 15 residues. The V gene's germline CDR1 is SGHTA and CDR2 FQGTGA. Trimming stripped 1 base from V and 1 base from J, with 8 bases between. In DNA, the CDR3 is TGTGCCAGCAGCTTAAGAGCAGGTTCTGGAAACACCATATATTTT. Protein: CASSLRAGSGNTIYF.

The V and J genes are TRBV3-1 (or the pseudogene TRBV3-2) and TRBJ1-1; tentatively, D is TRBD1 (6 bases). Germline V gene data show CDR1 as LGHDT and CDR2 as YNNKEL (reference sequence). The CDR3 has 15 residues. V lost 4 bases, J lost 1 base, and 13 bases lay in between. The CDR3 DNA follows: TGTGCCAGCAGCCCCGACGCGGGGGCGAACACTGAAGCTTTCTTT. Translating it yields CASSPDAGANTEAFF.

The chain links TRBV5-1 to TRBJ1-1; TRBD1 might be the D (5 bases). There are 15 residues in the CDR3. Germline lookup yields CDR1 SGHRS and CDR2 YFSETQ. V lost 1 base and J 1 base, leaving 11 bases between the germline ends. This CDR3 is CASSLSPGGNTEAFF. The CDR3 bases are TGCGCCAGCAGCTTGTCGCCCGGGGGGAACACTGAAGCTTTCTTT. Full variable domain (rest looked up from reference TRBV5-1 and TRBJ1-1): KAGVTQTPRYLIKTRGQQVTLSCSPISGHRSVSWYQQTPGQGLQFLFEYFSETQRNKGNFPGRFSGRQFSNSRSEMNVSTLELGDSALYLCASSLSPGGNTEAFFGQGTRLTVV.

V usage is TRBV7-9 and J usage is TRBJ1-1, with D tentatively TRBD1 (5 bases). Germline-derived CDR1 and CDR2 are SEHNR and FQNEAQ (reference sequence). This CDR3 region has 13 residues. Trimming stripped 4 bases from V and 8 bases from J, with 14 bases between. The CDR3 is CASSSDGGKEAFF. The CDR3 region has the DNA TGTGCCAGCAGCTCCGACGGGGGGAAGGAAGCTTTCTTT.

CDR3 region: CAIGGGYATNEKLFF. The CDR3 DNA is TGTGCCATCGGCGGAGGGTACGCAACTAATGAAAAACTGTTTTTT. The rearrangement joins TRBV10-3 to TRBJ1-4, with D unclear. CDR1 is ENHRY and CDR2 is SYGVKD in the germline V gene. Trimming shortened V by 8 bases and J by 0 bases, and 13 bases separated the two germline ends. The CDR3 runs to 15 residues.

This clone was counted a few times. The genes are TRBV7-8 and TRBJ1-6, with D perhaps matching TRBD1 (6 bases). Trimming shortened V by 3 bases and J by 6 bases, and 9 bases separated the two germline ends. The CDR3 extends over 14 amino acids. Germline CDR1 reads SGHVS; CDR2 reads FQNEAQ. DNA for the CDR3: TGTGCCAGCAGCTTCGGACAGACTAATTCACCCCTCCACTTT. Protein: CASSFGQTNSPLHF.

The chain is built from TRBV18 and TRBJ2-7; D ambiguous. Germline CDR1 KGHSH, CDR2 LQKENI. Deletions cut 2 bases from V and 2 bases from J, with 4 bases between. The CDR3 has 12 amino acids. The chain's CDR3 is CASSPITYEQYF. In nucleotides, the CDR3 is TGTGCCAGCTCACCAATCACCTACGAGCAGTACTTC.

The CDR3 DNA reads TGTGCCAGCTCCCCTTTGAACACTGAAGCTTTCTTT. Translation gives CASSPLNTEAFF. The chain uses TRBV18 and TRBJ1-1; no reliable D call. CDR1 is KGHSH, CDR2 LQKENI, per germline. There are 12 residues in the CDR3. Trimming removed 6 bases at V and 0 bases at J, with 5 bases between.

The V call is TRBV29-1, the J call TRBJ1-1; D is possibly TRBD1 (6 bases). V shed 2 bases and J shed 4 bases, with 14 bases lying between them. This CDR3 contains 14 residues. CDR1 and CDR2 from the germline V gene are SQVTM and ANQGSEA. The CDR3 reads CSVEKQGGSTEAFF. The CDR3, as DNA: TGCAGCGTTGAAAAACAGGGCGGGAGCACTGAAGCTTTCTTT.

The V and J genes are TRBV6-5 and TRBJ2-1, with 8 bases lining up with TRBD2. V was clipped by 7 bases and J by 8 bases; unmatched bases: 10. There are 14 residues in the CDR3. Germline values: CDR1 MNHEY, CDR2 SVGAGI. The CDR3 DNA reads TGTGCCAGCACCCCGGGGGGGGGCGTCGATGAGCAGTTCTTC. Protein product: CASTPGGGVDEQFF.

The J gene is TRBJ1-1, the V gene TRBV29-1; 11 bases line up with TRBD1. This CDR3 contains 13 residues. The V and J ends lost 7 bases and 3 bases, in that order; junction bases with no gene match: 4. Germline CDR1 and CDR2: SQVTM and ANQGSEA. The CDR3 spells CSAWTGGYTEAFF. The CDR3 DNA reads as TGCAGCGCATGGACAGGGGGCTACACTGAAGCTTTCTTT.

The J gene is TRBJ2-7, the V gene TRBV10-3; 8 positions match TRBD1. The germline V gene encodes CDR1 ENHRY and CDR2 SYGVKD. This CDR3 spans 15 amino acids. Trimming at V came to 3 bases and at J to 6 bases, leaving 10 bases not matched to a gene. CDR3 sequence: CAISEIPGQAAEQYF. CDR3 nucleotides: TGTGCCATCAGTGAAATACCGGGACAGGCAGCCGAGCAGTACTTC.

CDR3 nucleotide sequence: TGTGCCAGTAAAACCGGGACAGGGGGTAGTGGCTACACCTTC. It yields the protein CASKTGTGGSGYTF. The chain joins TRBV19 to TRBJ1-2; 11 nucleotides agree with TRBD1. V lost 7 bases to trimming and J lost 7 bases; unmatched junction nucleotides: 8. This CDR3 contains 14 residues. The germline V gene encodes CDR1 LNHDA and CDR2 SQIVND (reference sequence). The whole variable domain, remainder taken from reference TRBV19 and TRBJ1-2, is DGGITQSPKYLFRKEGQNVTLSCEQNLNHDAMYWYRQDPGQGLRLIYYSQIVNDFQKGDIAEGYSVSREKKESFPLTVTSAQKNPTAFYLCASKTGTGGSGYTFGSGTRLTVV.

This clone was picked up one time. The J gene is TRBJ1-6, the V gene TRBV28; TRBD1 might be the D (5 bases). The V end was cut by 6 bases, the J end by 14 bases, with 32 bases between. CDR1 MDHEN and CDR2 SYDVKM come from the germline V gene. The length of the CDR3 is 18 residues. CDR3 region: CASSRRRGGNTIIQALHF. For the CDR3, the DNA is TGTGCCAGCAGCCGGAGACGGGGGGGGAATACTATAATTCAAGCCCTCCACTTT. The full variable domain, with the rest looked up from reference TRBV28 and TRBJ1-6, is DVKVTQSSRYLVKRTGEKVFLECVQDMDHENMFWYRQDPGLGLRLIYFSYDVKMKEKGDIPEGYSVSREKKERFSLILESASTNQTSMYLCASSRRRGGNTIIQALHFGNGTRLTVT.

In this sample, this clone turned up once. The CDR3 spells CASSTIGTANGNEKLFF. In nucleotides, the CDR3 is TGTGCCAGTAGTACAATCGGGACAGCGAATGGTAATGAAAAACTGTTTTTT. The genes are TRBV19 and TRBJ1-4; 7 nucleotides agree with TRBD1. V lost 4 bases to trimming and J lost 4 bases; unmatched junction nucleotides: 12. Germline CDR1 and CDR2: LNHDA and SQIVND (reference sequence). CDR3 size: 17 residues.

The J gene is TRBJ2-3, the V gene TRBV7-2; D not resolved. The CDR3 runs 14 residues. V was trimmed by 3 bases and J by 0 bases, leaving 7 bases between them. Germline V CDR1 and CDR2: SGHTA, FQGNSA. CDR3 amino acids: CASSFISSTDTQYF. The CDR3, as DNA: TGTGCCAGCAGCTTCATTAGTAGCACAGATACGCAGTATTTT. Variable domain in full (rest from reference TRBV7-2 and TRBJ2-3): GAGVSQSPSNKVTEKGKDVELRCDPISGHTALYWYRQSLGQGLEFLIYFQGNSAPDKSGLPSDRFSAERTGGSVSTLTIQRTQQEDSAVYLCASSFISSTDTQYFGPGTRLTVL.

This chain joins TRBV18 and TRBJ1-5, with D unresolved. This CDR3 contains 14 residues. Germline V gene lookup returns CDR1 KGHSH and CDR2 LQKENI. The V and J ends lost 2 bases and 5 bases respectively, with 10 bases between them. CDR3 amino acids: CASSPLAGDQPQHF. CDR3 DNA sequence: TGTGCCAGCTCACCATTGGCGGGAGATCAGCCCCAGCATTTT.